These 7 T cell receptor beta chains share one sample of origin, sequenced in a study of blood T cell repertoires in COVID-19. The table came from immunoSEQ multiplex PCR; TCRdb's copy has only in-frame clones and leaves some out. The sample comprises 50,000 to 70,000 clones, 80% to 85% of which are singletons, and roughly 9.3% rests with the top ten. Sequencing was carried out using peripheral blood. These TCRs come from a man older than 75 with COVID-19, enrolled during active disease.

V is TRBV5-4 and J is TRBJ2-7, with TRBD1 as a possible D gene (6 bases). Deletions cut 4 bases from V and 0 bases from J, with 14 bases between. The CDR3 consists of 15 residues. From germline, CDR1 is SGHNT and CDR2 YYREEE (reference sequence). CDR3 amino acids: CASSAGQTSSYEQYF. The CDR3 nucleotides are TGTGCCAGCAGCGCCGGACAGACGAGCTCCTACGAGCAGTACTTC.

The CDR3 sequence: CASSFRVSGAGELFF. The CDR3 coding sequence is TGTGCCAGCAGCTTTCGAGTTAGCGGGGCCGGGGAGCTGTTTTTT. The chain has TRBV7-2 and TRBJ2-2, with 8 bases matching TRBD2. Germline V gene sequence: CDR1 SGHTA, CDR2 FQGNSA. The CDR3 contains 15 residues. The V gene end was trimmed by 3 bases and the J gene end by 6 bases; junction bases not matched to a gene: 6.

The rearrangement links TRBV4-3 to TRBJ2-6; no reliable D call. Germline lookup yields CDR1 LGHNA and CDR2 YSLEER. This CDR3 is 17 amino acids long. V gave up 3 bases and J gave up 0 bases, with 12 bases separating them. The DNA of the CDR3 is TGCGCCAGCAGCCATCTCTTACGAGACTCTGGGGCCAACGTCCTGACTTTC. Translating gives CASSHLLRDSGANVLTF.

This clone was counted between two and nine times. This chain links TRBV7-2 with TRBJ1-1; no clear D. This CDR3 region has 14 residues. In germline, CDR1 is SGHTA, CDR2 FQGNSA. Trimming cost V 1 base and J 6 bases, with 12 bases left between them. Here the CDR3 DNA reads TGTGCCAGCAGCTTAGATCCACGGTTTGCTGAAGCTTTCTTT. This gives the protein CASSLDPRFAEAFF.

The chain carries TRBV3-1 (or the pseudogene TRBV3-2) and TRBJ2-1; 12 bases align to TRBD2. The CDR3 is 17 amino acids. J was trimmed by 6 bases and V by 2 bases; bases with no gene match: 8. Per the germline V gene, CDR1 is LGHDT and CDR2 is YNNKEL (reference sequence). The CDR3 here is CASSQLLAGGRINEQFF. DNA of the CDR3: TGTGCCAGCAGCCAACTACTAGCGGGGGGCCGTATCAATGAGCAGTTCTTC.

V gene TRBV5-8 combines with J gene TRBJ1-4; no definite D call. Germline V gene lookup returns CDR1 SGHTS and CDR2 YDEGEE. V shed 1 base and J shed 8 bases, with 15 bases lying between them. The CDR3 spans 15 residues. Here the CDR3 DNA reads TGTGCCAGCAGCTTGAAAGTTGGCGGGAACGAAAAACTGTTTTTT. It codes for CASSLKVGGNEKLFF.

The rearrangement links TRBV5-4 to TRBJ1-1; 7 positions match TRBD1. This CDR3 is built from 17 residues. Germline assignment: CDR1 SGHNT and CDR2 YYREEE (reference sequence). V shed 4 bases, J shed 0 bases, and the junction held 12 bases outside the gene matches. CDR3 protein: CASSPRTGGGMNTEAFF. CDR3 nucleotides: TGTGCCAGCAGCCCCCGGACAGGAGGCGGTATGAACACTGAAGCTTTCTTT.